This is a list of T cell receptor beta chains from one sample in a study of T-cell memory formation after mild COVID-19. TCRdb itself ran the 5' RACE reads through MiXCR, one entry per CDR3 protein. The table includes some 270,000 distinct CDR3 sequences, 15% detected once. Sequencing was carried out using PBMCs or a T cell subset sorted from them (not recorded which). All receptors derive from an adult woman who had mild COVID-19 (a few samples of this study predate the infection). Cell type and time point are not known. CDR3s include the opening cysteine and the closing phenylalanine or tryptophan. The D gene is left open where the match is weak. Size is omitted from some rows. Given values are once, few, many or a class for expanded clones.

TRBV21-1	many	16	-	TRBJ2-7	CASSKLRVAANYEQYF	TGTGCCAGCAGCAAACTCCGGGTAGCGGCTAACTACGAGCAGTACTTC
TRBV7-3	few	15	TRBD2	TRBJ2-1	CASSYRTSGRYEQFF	TGTGCCAGCAGCTACAGGACTAGCGGGAGATATGAGCAGTTCTTC
TRBV12-3/TRBV12-4	few	11	-	TRBJ2-5	CASTTLGTQYF	TGTGCCAGCACAACCCTGGGGACCCAGTACTTC
TRBV18	-	13	-	TRBJ2-5	CASSPGDAETQYF	TGTGCCAGCTCACCGGGGGACGCAGAGACCCAGTACTTC
TRBV18	-	15	-	TRBJ1-2	CASSPDLSGTYGYTF	TGTGCCAGCTCACCTGACTTATCGGGAACCTATGGCTACACCTTC
TRBV5-4	few	13	-	TRBJ2-2	CASSSSRAGELFF	TGTGCCAGCAGCTCCAGCCGAGCCGGGGAGCTGTTTTTT
TRBV12-3/TRBV12-4	few	16	TRBD2	TRBJ2-5	CASSAGLAEGQETQYF	TGTGCCAGCAGTGCAGGACTAGCGGAGGGACAAGAGACCCAGTACTTC
TRBV19	-	11	-	TRBJ1-1	CASSRGREAFF	TGTGCCAGTAGTCGTGGGAGGGAAGCTTTCTTT
TRBV5-1	-	13	-	TRBJ2-5	CASSSGARETQYF	TGCGCCAGCAGCTCGGGGGCGCGGGAGACCCAGTACTTC
TRBV7-2	many	17	TRBD1	TRBJ1-5	CASSFHTGGVSNQPQHF	TGTGCCAGCAGCTTCCACACAGGGGGCGTAAGCAATCAGCCCCAGCATTTT
TRBV20-1	-	15	-	TRBJ1-1	CSARDRGQGLTEAFF	TGCAGTGCTAGAGATCGGGGCCAGGGGCTCACTGAAGCTTTCTTT
TRBV10-3	few	14	-	TRBJ2-1	CAISARGAPSEQFF	TGTGCCATCAGTGCGAGGGGGGCGCCTTCTGAGCAGTTCTTC
TRBV20-1	few	15	TRBD1	TRBJ1-2	CSARDSPGQGYGYTF	TGCAGTGCTAGAGATTCCCCGGGACAGGGATATGGCTACACCTTC
TRBV9	-	15	-	TRBJ1-1	CASSVSGGGDTEAFF	TGTGCCAGCAGCGTATCTGGGGGCGGGGACACTGAAGCTTTCTTT
TRBV5-1	few	16	TRBD2	TRBJ2-1	CASTRIGGSSYNEQFF	TGCGCCAGCACCCGAATCGGCGGGAGCTCCTACAATGAGCAGTTCTTC
TRBV2	-	12	-	TRBJ2-2	CASIGVFGELFF	TGTGCCAGCATAGGTGTCTTCGGGGAGCTGTTTTTT
TRBV5-1	many	14	-	TRBJ2-7	CASSSQEPPYEQYF	TGCGCCAGCAGCTCACAGGAACCCCCCTACGAGCAGTACTTC
TRBV7-2	-	18	-	TRBJ2-6	CASSLGSGRSSGANVLTF	TGTGCCAGCAGCTTGGGATCCGGCAGGAGCTCTGGGGCCAACGTCCTGACTTTC
TRBV21-1	few	16	-	TRBJ2-7	CASSPWVDGSSYEQYF	TGTGCCAGCAGCCCCTGGGTTGACGGCAGCTCCTACGAGCAGTACTTC
TRBV25-1	-	19	-	TRBJ2-2	CASTALGSGKGVRTGELFF	TGTGCCAGCACAGCCCTTGGGTCGGGTAAGGGGGTACGCACCGGGGAGCTGTTTTTT
TRBV7-4	few	10	-	TRBJ2-5	CASSLRAQYF	TGTGCCAGCAGCTTAAGGGCCCAGTACTTC
TRBV6-6	-	17	-	TRBJ1-3	CASSYTGSGASGNTIYF	TGTGCCAGCAGTTACACCGGGTCAGGGGCTTCTGGAAACACCATATATTTT
TRBV30	few	20	-	TRBJ1-6	CAWSPVQAWGGVRRNSPLHF	TGTGCCTGGAGCCCTGTTCAGGCCTGGGGGGGCGTCCGGCGAAATTCACCCCTCCACTTT
TRBV30	few	12	-	TRBJ1-6	CAWTDKNSPLHF	TGTGCCTGGACAGATAAGAATTCACCCCTCCACTTT
TRBV12-3/TRBV12-4	few	14	-	TRBJ1-1	CASSLGHPNTEAFF	TGTGCCAGCAGTTTGGGACATCCGAACACTGAAGCTTTCTTT
TRBV5-5	-	15	TRBD2	TRBJ2-1	CASSEFSGSMNEQFF	TGTGCCAGCAGTGAGTTTAGCGGGAGTATGAATGAGCAGTTCTTC
TRBV3-1	-	14	TRBD1	TRBJ1-2	CASSDRVFQRGYTF	TGTGCCAGCAGCGACAGGGTATTCCAAAGGGGCTACACCTTC
TRBV4-2	few	18	TRBD2	TRBJ2-7	CASSQDGLGAGAPREQYF	TGTGCCAGCAGCCAAGATGGGTTGGGAGCGGGGGCTCCGCGGGAGCAGTACTTC
TRBV4-2	few	14	-	TRBJ1-5	CASSPPSAGTPQHF	TGTGCCAGCAGCCCCCCATCGGCAGGGACTCCCCAGCATTTT
TRBV5-4	once	16	TRBD2	TRBJ2-7	CASSLVAGEGTYEQYF	TGTGCCAGCAGCTTGGTTGCGGGAGAGGGCACCTACGAGCAGTACTTC
TRBV12-3/TRBV12-4	few	12	-	TRBJ1-1	CASRQSILDAFF	TGTGCCAGCAGGCAGAGCATCCTTGACGCTTTCTTT
TRBV3-1	-	13	-	TRBJ1-5	CASSQAGNQPQHF	TGTGCCAGCAGCCAAGCTGGAAATCAGCCCCAGCATTTT
TRBV12-3/TRBV12-4	many	18	TRBD1	TRBJ1-5	CASRAPPGTGISNQPQHF	TGTGCCAGCAGAGCACCACCCGGGACAGGGATTAGCAATCAGCCCCAGCATTTT
TRBV30	-	12	TRBD2	TRBJ2-1	CAWDGGYNEQFF	TGTGCCTGGGACGGGGGGTACAATGAGCAGTTCTTC
TRBV6-5	many	14	-	TRBJ1-1	CASSYLQGNTEAFF	TGTGCCAGCAGTTACTTACAGGGAAACACTGAAGCTTTCTTT
TRBV11-1	few	13	-	TRBJ2-1	CASSLGLLNEQFF	TGTGCCAGCAGCTTGGGGCTCTTGAATGAGCAGTTCTTC
TRBV5-1	-	14	TRBD2	TRBJ2-1	CASSPWTSGDEQFF	TGCGCCAGCAGCCCCTGGACTAGCGGAGACGAGCAGTTCTTC
TRBV15	few	16	-	TRBJ2-3	CATSSGTILRTDTQYF	TGTGCCACCAGCAGTGGCACGATTCTCCGCACAGATACGCAGTATTTT
TRBV30	-	13	-	TRBJ2-5	CAWSVRLRETQYF	TGTGCCTGGAGTGTGCGGTTAAGGGAGACCCAGTACTTC
TRBV6-1	-	12	-	TRBJ2-1	CASRKGANEQFF	TGTGCCAGCAGAAAGGGAGCCAATGAGCAGTTCTTC
TRBV20-1	-	19	TRBD1	TRBJ2-7	CSAGSTLGQSTGAAYEQYF	TGCAGTGCTGGGTCCACTTTGGGTCAAAGCACAGGGGCAGCTTACGAGCAGTACTTC
TRBV7-9	many	12	-	TRBJ1-2	CASSLAGYGYTF	TGTGCCAGCAGCTTAGCAGGGTATGGCTACACCTTC
TRBV18	-	15	TRBD2	TRBJ2-3	CASSPPGLATDTQYF	TGTGCCAGCTCACCTCCGGGACTAGCGACAGATACGCAGTATTTT
TRBV20-1	many	12	TRBD1	TRBJ1-2	CSARGQGRSYTF	TGCAGTGCTAGAGGACAGGGACGGAGCTACACCTTC
TRBV4-1	few	14	-	TRBJ2-7	CASIRGQSLYEQYF	TGCGCCAGCATACGGGGACAAAGTCTCTACGAGCAGTACTTC
TRBV4-1	-	16	-	TRBJ1-6	CASSQDPEVYNSPLHF	TGCGCCAGCAGCCAAGACCCCGAGGTCTATAATTCACCCCTCCACTTT
TRBV5-1	few	14	-	TRBJ1-1	CASSQLDRNTEAFF	TGCGCCAGCAGCCAACTAGACAGGAACACTGAAGCTTTCTTT